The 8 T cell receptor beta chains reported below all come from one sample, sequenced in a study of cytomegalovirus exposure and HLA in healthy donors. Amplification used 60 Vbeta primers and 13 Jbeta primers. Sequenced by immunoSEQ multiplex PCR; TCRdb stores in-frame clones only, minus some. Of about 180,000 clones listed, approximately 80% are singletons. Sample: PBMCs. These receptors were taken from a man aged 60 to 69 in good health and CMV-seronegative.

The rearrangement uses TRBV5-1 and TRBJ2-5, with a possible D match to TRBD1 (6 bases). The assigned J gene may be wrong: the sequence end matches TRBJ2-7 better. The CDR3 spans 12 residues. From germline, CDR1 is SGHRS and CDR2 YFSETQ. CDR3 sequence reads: CASSGTLYEQYF. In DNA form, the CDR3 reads TGCGCCAGCAGCGGGACACTGTACGAGCAGTACTTC.

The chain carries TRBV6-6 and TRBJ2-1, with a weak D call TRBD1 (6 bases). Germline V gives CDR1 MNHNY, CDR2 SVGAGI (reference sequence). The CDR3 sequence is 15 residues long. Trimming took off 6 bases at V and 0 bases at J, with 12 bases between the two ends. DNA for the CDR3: TGTGCCAGCAGCCAAGGACAGAGCTCCTACAATGAGCAGTTCTTC. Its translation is CASSQGQSSYNEQFF.

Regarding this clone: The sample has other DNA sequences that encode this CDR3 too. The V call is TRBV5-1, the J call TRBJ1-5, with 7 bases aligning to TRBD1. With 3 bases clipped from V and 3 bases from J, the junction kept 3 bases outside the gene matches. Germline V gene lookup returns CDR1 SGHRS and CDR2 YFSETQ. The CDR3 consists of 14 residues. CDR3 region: CASSSGQNNQPQHF. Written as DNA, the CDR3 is TGCGCCAGCAGCTCGGGACAGAACAATCAGCCCCAGCATTTT. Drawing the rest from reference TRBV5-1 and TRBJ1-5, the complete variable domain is KAGVTQTPRYLIKTRGQQVTLSCSPISGHRSVSWYQQTPGQGLQFLFEYFSETQRNKGNFPGRFSGRQFSNSRSEMNVSTLELGDSALYLCASSSGQNNQPQHFGDGTRLSIL.

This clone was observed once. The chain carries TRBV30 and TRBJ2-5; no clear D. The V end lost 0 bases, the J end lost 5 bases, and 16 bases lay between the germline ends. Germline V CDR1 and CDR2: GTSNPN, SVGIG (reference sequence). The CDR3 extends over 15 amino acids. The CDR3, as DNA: TGTGCCTGGAGTGTACAATTGGGCTCTGGGGAGACCCAGTACTTC. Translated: CAWSVQLGSGETQYF. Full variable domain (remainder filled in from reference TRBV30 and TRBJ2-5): SQTIHQWPATLVQPVGSPLSLECTVEGTSNPNLYWYRQAAGRGLQLLFYSVGIGQISSEVPQNLSASRPQDRQFILSSKKLLLSDSGFYLCAWSVQLGSGETQYFGPGTRLLVL.

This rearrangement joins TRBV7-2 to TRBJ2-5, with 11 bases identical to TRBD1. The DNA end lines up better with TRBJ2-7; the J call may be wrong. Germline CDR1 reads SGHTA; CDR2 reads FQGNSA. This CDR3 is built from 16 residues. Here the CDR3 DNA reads TGTGCCAGCAGCCGACTGCCGGGACAGGGGGCCTACGAGCAGTACTTC. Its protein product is CASSRLPGQGAYEQYF.

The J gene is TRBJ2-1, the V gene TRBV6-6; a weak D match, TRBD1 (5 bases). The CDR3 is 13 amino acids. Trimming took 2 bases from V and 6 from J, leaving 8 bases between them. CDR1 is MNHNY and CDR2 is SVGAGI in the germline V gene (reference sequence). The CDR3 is CASSYGALNEQFF. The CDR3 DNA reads TGTGCCAGCAGTTACGGGGCTCTCAATGAGCAGTTCTTC.

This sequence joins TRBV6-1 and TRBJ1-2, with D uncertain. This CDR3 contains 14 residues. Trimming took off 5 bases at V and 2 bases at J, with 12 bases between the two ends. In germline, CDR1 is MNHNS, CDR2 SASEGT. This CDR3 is CASSPGWSNYGYTF. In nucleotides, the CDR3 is TGTGCCAGCAGTCCAGGATGGTCCAACTATGGCTACACCTTC.

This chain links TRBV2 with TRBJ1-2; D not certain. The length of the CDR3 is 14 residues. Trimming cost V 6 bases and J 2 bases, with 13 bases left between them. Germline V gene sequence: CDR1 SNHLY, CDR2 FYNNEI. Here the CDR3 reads CASRERSPNYGYTF. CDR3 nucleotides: TGTGCCAGCAGGGAGAGGAGCCCAAACTATGGCTACACCTTC.